The sequence of this T cell receptor (beta chain) was determined in a study of response to subunit inactivated influenza vaccine. Germline values: CDR1 DFQATT, CDR2 SNEGSKA (reference sequence). The CDR3 is 11 amino acids. The germline V and J ends were trimmed by 3 bases and 7 bases, with 7 bases remaining between them. Via MiXCR, TCRdb re-called the RT-PCR reads, giving one row per CDR3 protein. The sample carries 450,000 to 600,000 distinct CDR3 sequences, more than 15% recorded once. The rearrangement joins TRBV20-1 to TRBJ2-1; no clear D. Material: CD4+ T cells sorted from PBMCs, obtained around 25 months after vaccination. The source is a man between 50 and 75 years old who received an inactivated influenza vaccine. The DNA for the CDR3 is TGCAGTGCTAGGGACGCTAATGAGCAGTTCTTC. Translating gives CSARDANEQFF.